The T cell receptor (beta chain) under discussion was sequenced for a study of cytomegalovirus exposure and HLA in healthy donors. Study details: Early released data comprised 80 million to 90 million unique TCRs from HLA-typed donors. Study outcomes and limitations: As confirmed in vitro, three CMV-associated chains were specific for CMV antigens. Previous analysis showed most TCR beta V segments were productive about 90% or about 30% of the time. Among immune exposure information, only CMV serostatus was available.

This clone appeared a few times. As yet, its antigen is unknown. The PCR used 60 Vbeta and 13 Jbeta primers. TCRdb's table, derived via immunoSEQ multiplex PCR, lists solely in-frame clones and lacks some. This sample has 210,000 or so clones, with over 80% found just once. The germline V and J ends were trimmed by 1 base and 4 bases, with 16 bases remaining between them. This CDR3 region has 16 residues. Germline CDR1 SEHNR, CDR2 FQNEAQ (reference sequence). This sequence was found in a boy younger than 10 in good health and CMV-seronegative. The chain is built from TRBV7-9 and TRBJ1-1; D is possibly TRBD1 (6 bases). Material: PBMCs. CDR3 loop: CASSLGPDRSGTEAFF. As DNA, the CDR3 is TGTGCCAGCAGCTTAGGCCCTGACAGGTCGGGCACTGAAGCTTTCTTT. The full variable domain, its missing parts supplied by reference TRBV7-9 and TRBJ1-1, is DTGVSQNPRHKITKRGQNVTFRCDPISEHNRLYWYRQTLGQGPEFLTYFQNEAQLEKSRLLSDRFSAERPKGSFSTLEIQRTEQGDSAMYLCASSLGPDRSGTEAFFGQGTRLTVV.